The 7 T cell receptor beta chains below all came from one sample that was sequenced in a study of blood T cell repertoires in COVID-19. Data came from immunoSEQ multiplex PCR; TCRdb stores just in-frame clones and leaves some out. This table has about 330,000 clones, roughly 87% appearing once. Material: peripheral blood. These receptors all come from a man between 25 and 39 years old with COVID-19, enrolled during active disease.

V gene TRBV6-6 combines with J gene TRBJ1-2, with 7 positions matching TRBD1. This CDR3 is 15 amino acids long. With V trimmed by 6 bases and J by 0 bases, 7 bases remained unmatched. Germline CDR1 is MNHNY and CDR2 is SVGAGI (reference sequence). The DNA for the CDR3 is TGTGCCAGCAGGGGGGCAGACAGGGCTAACTATGGCTACACCTTC. Amino acids: CASRGADRANYGYTF.

This sequence joins TRBV4-1 and TRBJ1-3, with D perhaps TRBD1 (5 bases). CDR1 and CDR2 (germline): MGHRA, YSYEKL. The V gene lost 0 bases and the J gene lost 2 bases, with 11 bases spanning the gap. The CDR3 length is 16 residues. CDR3 DNA: TGCGCCAGCAGCCAAGACGGGGGGACGGCTGGAAACACCATATATTTT. Translating gives CASSQDGGTAGNTIYF.

The V call is TRBV24-1, the J call TRBJ2-5; 8 nucleotides line up with TRBD1. V gave up 5 bases and J gave up 5 bases; unmatched junction bases: 12. The germline gives CDR1 KGHDR, CDR2 SFDVKD. The CDR3 has 16 residues. The CDR3 DNA sequence: TGTGCCACCAGTGGCGGGACAGGCCTGACCGGGGAGACCCAGTACTTC. Translation: CATSGGTGLTGETQYF.

The rearrangement links TRBV2 to TRBJ2-3, with D unclear. V lost 5 bases, J lost 4 bases, and 10 bases lay in between. This CDR3 has 13 amino acids. Germline values: CDR1 SNHLY, CDR2 FYNNEI. The DNA for the CDR3 is TGTGCCAGCAGTTATTTAGGAGCAGATACGCAGTATTTT. It yields the protein CASSYLGADTQYF.

The V call is TRBV18, the J call TRBJ1-1; D remains unclear. This CDR3 comprises 11 residues. The V gene's germline CDR1 is KGHSH and CDR2 LQKENI. CDR3 protein: CAAIGNTEAFF. The DNA for the CDR3 is TGTGCAGCGATAGGTAACACTGAAGCTTTCTTT.

Here the CDR3 reads CASSLTGSNYGYTF. CDR3 nucleotides: TGTGCCAGCAGCCTGACAGGTAGCAACTATGGCTACACCTTC. The gene calls are TRBV11-2 and TRBJ1-2; possible D gene TRBD1, 6 bases. Per the germline V gene, CDR1 is SGHAT and CDR2 is FQNNGV. The CDR3 sequence is 14 residues long. V lost 5 bases, J lost 2 bases, and 12 bases lay in between.

The gene calls are TRBV11-2 and TRBJ2-7; D is perhaps TRBD2 (6 bases). Per germline, CDR1 SGHAT and CDR2 FQNNGV. V was clipped by 8 bases and J by 6 bases, with 11 bases between them. The CDR3 is made up of 11 amino acids. CDR3 coding DNA: TGTGCCAGCCCTTTGGGGGGCGAGCAGTACTTC. Translation gives CASPLGGEQYF.